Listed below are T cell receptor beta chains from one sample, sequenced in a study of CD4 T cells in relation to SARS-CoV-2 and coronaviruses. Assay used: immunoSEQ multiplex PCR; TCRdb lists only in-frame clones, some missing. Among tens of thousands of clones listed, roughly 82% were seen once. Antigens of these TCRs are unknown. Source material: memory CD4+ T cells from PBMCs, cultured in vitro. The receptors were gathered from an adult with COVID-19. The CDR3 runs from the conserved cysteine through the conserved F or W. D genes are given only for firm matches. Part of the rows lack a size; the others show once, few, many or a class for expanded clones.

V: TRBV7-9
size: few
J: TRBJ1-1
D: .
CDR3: CASSLMLNTEAFF
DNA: TGTGCCAGCAGCTTAATGCTGAACACTGAAGCTTTCTTT

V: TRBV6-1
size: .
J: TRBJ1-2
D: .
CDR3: CASSEAVWAGSGYTF
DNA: TGTGCCAGCAGTGAAGCAGTTTGGGCAGGGTCTGGCTACACCTTC

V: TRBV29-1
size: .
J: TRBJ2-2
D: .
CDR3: CSVSFTGELFF
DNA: TGCAGCGTGAGTTTCACCGGGGAGCTGTTTTTT

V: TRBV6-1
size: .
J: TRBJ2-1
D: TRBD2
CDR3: CASSELAGGPNEQFF
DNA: TGTGCCAGCAGTGAACTAGCGGGAGGGCCCAATGAGCAGTTCTTC

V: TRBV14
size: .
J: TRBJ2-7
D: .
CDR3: CASSGLTTGEQYF
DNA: TGTGCCAGCAGCGGTTTAACGACAGGCGAGCAGTACTTC

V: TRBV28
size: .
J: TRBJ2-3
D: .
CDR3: CASNRADTQYF
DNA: TGTGCCAGCAACCGGGCAGATACGCAGTATTTT

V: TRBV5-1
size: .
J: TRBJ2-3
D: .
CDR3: CASSYGSTDTQYF
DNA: TGCGCCAGCAGTTATGGAAGCACAGATACGCAGTATTTT

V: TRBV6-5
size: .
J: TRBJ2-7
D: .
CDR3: CASGLRGGEQYF
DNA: TGTGCCAGCGGGCTTAGGGGGGGCGAGCAGTACTTC

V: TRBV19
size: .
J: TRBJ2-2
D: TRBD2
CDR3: CASSILAGTNTGELFF
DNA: TGTGCCAGTAGTATACTAGCGGGGACGAACACCGGGGAGCTGTTTTTT

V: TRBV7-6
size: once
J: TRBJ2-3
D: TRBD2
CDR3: CASSQIAGPRDTQYF
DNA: TGTGCCAGCAGTCAAATAGCGGGACCCCGAGATACGCAGTATTTT

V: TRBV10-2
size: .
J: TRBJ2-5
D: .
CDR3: CASSEQVYETQYF
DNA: TGCGCCAGCAGTGAGCAGGTGTACGAGACCCAGTACTTC

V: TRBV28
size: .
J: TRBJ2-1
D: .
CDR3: CASTSGGETTSYNEQFF
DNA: TGTGCCAGCACCTCGGGTGGAGAGACGACCTCCTACAATGAGCAGTTCTTC

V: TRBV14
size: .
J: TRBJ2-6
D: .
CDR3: CAIRISGANVLTF
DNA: TGTGCCATCCGTATCTCTGGGGCCAACGTCCTGACTTTC

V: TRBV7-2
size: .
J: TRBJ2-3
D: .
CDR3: CASSRNRAPDTQYF
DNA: TGTGCCAGCAGCCGCAACAGGGCCCCAGATACGCAGTATTTT

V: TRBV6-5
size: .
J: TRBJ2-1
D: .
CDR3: CASSYSPSGKEQFF
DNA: TGTGCCAGCAGTTACTCACCCAGCGGAAAAGAGCAGTTCTTC

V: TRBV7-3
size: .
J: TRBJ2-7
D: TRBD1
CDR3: CASSKLTSRQGYVYEQYF
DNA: TGTGCCAGCAGCAAACTCACTAGTCGACAGGGCTATGTCTACGAGCAGTACTTC

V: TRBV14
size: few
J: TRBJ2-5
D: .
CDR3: CASSQWETRETQYF
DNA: TGTGCCAGCAGCCAGTGGGAAACGAGGGAGACCCAGTACTTC

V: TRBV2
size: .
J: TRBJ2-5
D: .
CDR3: CASDGPGVTETQYF
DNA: TGTGCCAGCGATGGCCCGGGAGTCACAGAGACCCAGTACTTC

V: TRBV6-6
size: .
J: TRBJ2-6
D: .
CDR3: CASRDLRAELANVLTF
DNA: TGTGCCAGCAGAGATTTGAGGGCTGAGTTGGCCAACGTCCTGACTTTC

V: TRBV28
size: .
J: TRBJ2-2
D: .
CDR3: CASRRSGNTGELFF
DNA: TGTGCCAGCCGTCGGAGCGGAAACACCGGGGAGCTGTTTTTT

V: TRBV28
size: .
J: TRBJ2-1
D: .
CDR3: CASSRPLQQDREQFF
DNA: TGTGCCAGCAGTCGACCACTTCAACAGGACAGAGAGCAGTTCTTC

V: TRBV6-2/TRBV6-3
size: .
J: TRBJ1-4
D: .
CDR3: CASSYRAALIGKLFF
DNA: TGTGCCAGCAGTTATAGAGCCGCGCTAATCGGGAAACTGTTTTTT

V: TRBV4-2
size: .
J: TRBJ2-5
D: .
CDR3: CASSQGSTSLGETQYF
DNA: TGTGCCAGCAGCCAAGGCTCGACTAGTTTAGGTGAGACCCAGTACTTC

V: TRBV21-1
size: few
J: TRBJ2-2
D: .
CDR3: CASSKGQNTGELFF
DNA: TGTGCCAGCAGCAAAGGACAGAACACCGGGGAGCTGTTTTTT

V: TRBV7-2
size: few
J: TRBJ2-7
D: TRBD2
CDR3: CASTRTSGSYEQYF
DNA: TGTGCCAGCACCCGGACTAGCGGGAGTTACGAGCAGTACTTC

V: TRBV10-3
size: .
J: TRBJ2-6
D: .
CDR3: CAITASNAGSGANVLTF
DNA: TGTGCCATCACTGCGTCCAATGCGGGCTCTGGGGCCAACGTCCTGACTTTC

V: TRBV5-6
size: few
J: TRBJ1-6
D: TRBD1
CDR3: CASSLGQGNNSPLHF
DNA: TGTGCCAGCAGCTTGGGACAGGGTAATAATTCACCCCTCCACTTT

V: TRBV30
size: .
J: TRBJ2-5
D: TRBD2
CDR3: CAWSTGLAGSQETQYF
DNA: TGTGCCTGGAGTACCGGACTAGCGGGATCCCAAGAGACCCAGTACTTC

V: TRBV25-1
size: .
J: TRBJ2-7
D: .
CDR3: CASSMGSSYYEQYF
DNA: TGTGCCAGCAGTATGGGCAGCAGTTATTACGAGCAGTACTTC

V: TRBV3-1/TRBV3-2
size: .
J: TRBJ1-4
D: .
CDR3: CASSQKGIQGRDEKLFF
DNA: TGTGCCAGCAGCCAAAAAGGGATACAGGGCCGGGATGAAAAACTGTTTTTT

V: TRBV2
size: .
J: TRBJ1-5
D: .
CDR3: CASSTRAWNQPQHF
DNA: TGTGCCAGCAGTACCCGGGCTTGGAATCAGCCCCAGCATTTT

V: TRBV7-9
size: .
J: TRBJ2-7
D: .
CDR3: CASSHIQRQGWEQYF
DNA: TGTGCCAGCAGCCACATCCAACGTCAGGGGTGGGAGCAGTACTTC

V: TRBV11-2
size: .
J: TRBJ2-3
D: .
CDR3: CASSLGLRTDTQYF
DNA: TGTGCCAGCAGCTTGGGCTTACGCACAGATACGCAGTATTTT

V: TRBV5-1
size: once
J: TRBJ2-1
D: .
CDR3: CASSRAGTENNEQFF
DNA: TGCGCCAGCAGCAGGGCAGGGACGGAAAACAATGAGCAGTTCTTC

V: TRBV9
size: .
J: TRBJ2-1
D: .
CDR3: CASSRRLDARLEQFF
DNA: TGTGCCAGCAGCCGCAGGTTGGACGCCAGGCTAGAGCAGTTCTTC

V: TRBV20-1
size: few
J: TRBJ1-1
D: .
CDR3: CSASSPLTANTEAFF
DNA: TGCAGTGCTAGTTCCCCCCTTACAGCCAACACTGAAGCTTTCTTT

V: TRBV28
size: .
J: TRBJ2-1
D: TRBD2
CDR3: CASGLAGGNEQFF
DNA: TGTGCCAGCGGGCTAGCGGGAGGGAATGAGCAGTTCTTC